The clone carrying this T cell receptor (beta chain) was seen only once. As yet, its antigen is unknown. Profiling relied on immunoSEQ multiplex PCR, and the TCRdb table lists in-frame clones only, not all of them. The sample carries more than 90,000 clones, about 89% recorded once. This sample stems from a study of T cell responses to AZD1222 COVID-19 vaccine. Study results and caveats: Receipt of two AZD1222 doses was followed by a rise in Spike-specific TCR breadth and depth. Across spike, vaccine-associated CD4 TCRs were found, dominant at 160-218 and 743-854. Most donors were white British and more were female, and clonal diversity was possibly underestimated. Repertoire sampling occurred only after the peak T cell response.

This CDR3 has 15 residues. The V gene's germline CDR1 is SNHLY and CDR2 FYNNEI. V was cut by 6 bases and J by 3 bases, with 16 bases left in between. Sequencing was performed on peripheral blood, taken 28 days after the second AZD1222 dose. This rearrangement joins TRBV2 to TRBJ2-3; perhaps D is TRBD1 or TRBD2 (5 bases each). The source is an adult who received the AZD1222 COVID-19 vaccine. CDR3 sequence reads: CASRRGTGYTDTQYF. The CDR3 coding sequence is TGTGCCAGCAGGAGGGGTACCGGGTATACAGATACGCAGTATTTT.